This T cell receptor beta chain appears in the sequencing data of a study of cytomegalovirus exposure and HLA in healthy donors. The germline gives CDR1 MNHEY, CDR2 SMNVEV (reference sequence). V dropped 1 base and J dropped 6 bases, with 10 bases sitting between them. CDR3 size: 14 residues. The PCR used 60 Vbeta and 13 Jbeta primers. The table came from immunoSEQ multiplex PCR; TCRdb's copy has only in-frame clones and leaves some out. The data contain about 110,000 clones, more than 70% of them seen just once; the ten biggest clones take up approximately 2%. The clonotype comes from a man aged 18 to 29 in good health and CMV-seronegative. Sequenced input: PBMCs. The chain uses TRBV27 and TRBJ1-5; D not resolved. CDR3 sequence: CASSLFRGFQPQHF. The CDR3 nucleotides are TGTGCCAGCAGTTTATTTAGAGGGTTTCAGCCCCAGCATTTT.